This record concerns one T cell receptor (beta chain) sequence. No antigen is known for it. Germline CDR1 MNHEY, CDR2 SMNVEV (reference sequence). This CDR3 has 16 residues. J was trimmed by 8 bases and V by 0 bases; bases with no gene match: 4. The sample belongs to a study of T cell repertoires in cytomegalovirus infection. Study at large: In public TCR beta signatures, there were indications of both CMV infection and matching HLA type.

TCRdb called the reads again in MiXCR, with one record for every CDR3 protein. The data contain hundreds of thousands of distinct CDR3 sequences, approximately 32% of them seen just once; the ten biggest clones take up around 12%. The sequence was obtained from a human donor in good health (CMV status not recorded). Some clones in this sample may be carry-over from other donors' samples. The sequencing used cultured CD8+ T cells from PBMCs, collected from culture after CMV antigen stimulation. The rearrangement links TRBV27 to TRBJ1-6, with TRBD1 identical over 10 bases. The CDR3 DNA sequence: TGTGCCAGCAGTTTATCCTTGGGACAGGGGTATTCACCCCTCCACTTT. Translation gives CASSLSLGQGYSPLHF.